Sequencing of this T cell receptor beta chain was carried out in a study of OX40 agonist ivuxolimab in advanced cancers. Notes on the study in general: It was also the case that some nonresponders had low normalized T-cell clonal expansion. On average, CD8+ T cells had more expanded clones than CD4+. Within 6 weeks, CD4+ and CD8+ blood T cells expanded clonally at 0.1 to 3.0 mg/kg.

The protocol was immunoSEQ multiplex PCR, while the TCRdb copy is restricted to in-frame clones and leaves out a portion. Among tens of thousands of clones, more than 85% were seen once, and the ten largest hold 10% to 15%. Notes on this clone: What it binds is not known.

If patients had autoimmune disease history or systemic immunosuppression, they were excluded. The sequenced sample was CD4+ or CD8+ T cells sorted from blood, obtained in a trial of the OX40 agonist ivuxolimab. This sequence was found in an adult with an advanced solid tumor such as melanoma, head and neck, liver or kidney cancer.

As DNA, the CDR3 is TGTGCCAGCAGCGGGACAGGGGGTGGTGAGCAGTTCTTC. Protein product: CASSGTGGGEQFF. V usage is TRBV14 and J usage is TRBJ2-1, with 11 bases aligning to TRBD1. The CDR3 length is 13 residues. V dropped 5 bases and J dropped 9; count of bases not matched to a gene: 3. The germline V gene has CDR1 SGHDN and CDR2 FVKESK.